The next 30 T cell receptor beta chains were all read from a single sample in a study of shared T cell receptors in the human thymus. Assay used: immunoSEQ multiplex PCR; TCRdb lists only in-frame clones, some missing. The table lists hundreds of thousands of clones, approximately 88% of them singletons. These sequences were also reported in another study, on human thymus T cells.

Sequenced input: thymocytes. Source of these receptors: a boy under three years old with a congenital heart defect.

This clone was found a few times. The chain links TRBV7-3 to TRBJ2-3; 8 bases align to TRBD1. CDR3 length: 17 amino acids. In germline, CDR1 is SGHTA, CDR2 FQGTGA. The V and J ends lost 4 bases and 4 bases, in that order; junction bases with no gene match: 13. CDR3 amino acids: CASSSPPDSGGADTQYF. Written as DNA, the CDR3 is TGTGCCAGCAGCTCCCCCCCGGACTCAGGGGGCGCAGATACGCAGTATTTT. The full variable domain, in which reference TRBV7-3 and TRBJ2-3 provide the parts outside the CDR3, is GAGVSQTPSNKVTEKGKYVELRCDPISGHTALYWYRQSLGQGPEFLIYFQGTGAADDSGLPNDRFFAVRPEGSVSTLKIQRTERGDSAVYLCASSSPPDSGGADTQYFGPGTRLTVL.

V gene TRBV4-1 combines with J gene TRBJ2-3; TRBD1 might be the D (5 bases). This CDR3 is 15 amino acids long. V lost 4 bases, J lost 4 bases, and 15 bases lay in between. Germline CDR1 is MGHRA and CDR2 is YSYEKL. CDR3: CASSLRVILADTQYF. The CDR3 DNA reads as TGCGCCAGCAGCCTCAGGGTAATCCTTGCAGATACGCAGTATTTT.

The genes are TRBV19 and TRBJ1-5; TRBD1 aligns across 7 bases. This CDR3 is built from 14 residues. With 6 bases clipped from V and 2 bases from J, the junction kept 4 bases outside the gene matches. CDR1 and CDR2 from the germline V gene are LNHDA and SQIVND (reference sequence). The CDR3 coding sequence is TGTGCCAGTAGCCAGGGGGACCGCAATCAGCCCCAGCATTTT. It codes for CASSQGDRNQPQHF. Complete variable domain (other parts from reference TRBV19 and TRBJ1-5): DGGITQSPKYLFRKEGQNVTLSCEQNLNHDAMYWYRQDPGQGLRLIYYSQIVNDFQKGDIAEGYSVSREKKESFPLTVTSAQKNPTAFYLCASSQGDRNQPQHFGDGTRLSIL.

This chain uses TRBV5-4 with TRBJ2-7, with 8 bases fitting TRBD2. Per germline, CDR1 SGHNT and CDR2 YYREEE (reference sequence). CDR3 size: 16 residues. V lost 3 bases to trimming and J lost 7 bases; unmatched junction nucleotides: 15. CDR3 sequence reads: CASSSDKLAAELEQYF. Here the CDR3 DNA reads TGTGCCAGCAGCTCCGACAAACTAGCGGCGGAGTTGGAGCAGTACTTC.

This clone has a single count. The chain uses TRBV18 and TRBJ2-2; a weak D match, TRBD2 (6 bases). This CDR3 spans 14 amino acids. Trimming removed 1 base from V and 11 bases from J, with 14 bases in between. The V gene's germline CDR1 is KGHSH and CDR2 LQKENI. The CDR3 sequence is CASSPRVLGGELFF. The CDR3 DNA follows: TGTGCCAGCTCACCACGCGTACTCGGGGGAGAGCTGTTTTTT.

This chain joins TRBV6-1 and TRBJ1-1; D is possibly TRBD1 (6 bases). The V end was cut by 0 bases, the J end by 0 bases, with 17 bases between. The germline CDR1 and CDR2 sequences are MNHNS and SASEGT. This CDR3 has 18 residues. The CDR3 protein is CASSEAVTGRALNTEAFF. DNA of the CDR3: TGTGCCAGCAGTGAAGCCGTAACAGGGAGGGCGCTGAACACTGAAGCTTTCTTT.

The chain couples TRBV9 to TRBJ2-4; the match to TRBD1 covers 9 bases. The junction had 1 base not matched to a gene; V was cut back by 0 bases and J by 3 bases. Germline V gene data show CDR1 as SGDLS and CDR2 as YYNGEE. The length of the CDR3 is 15 residues. In nucleotides, the CDR3 is TGTGCCAGCAGCGTAGGACAGGGGGGCAAAAACATTCAGTACTTC. Translation: CASSVGQGGKNIQYF.

V usage is TRBV4-2 and J usage is TRBJ2-5; 10 bases align to TRBD2. This CDR3 is built from 17 residues. Trimming took 1 base from V and 5 from J; bases not matched to a gene: 10. CDR1 LGHNA and CDR2 YNFKEQ come from the germline V gene. CDR3 amino acids: CASSQGPSGSGKETQYF. The CDR3 nucleotides are TGTGCCAGCAGCCAAGGTCCTAGCGGGAGTGGGAAGGAGACCCAGTACTTC.

This clone was counted between two and nine times. The CDR3 sequence: CASSQSPGTGLNEKLFF. The DNA of the CDR3 is TGCGCCAGCAGCCAGAGTCCCGGGACAGGGTTGAATGAAAAACTGTTTTTT. The chain employs TRBV4-3 and TRBJ1-4; 9 bases are a match to TRBD1. Germline trimming cut 3 bases from V and 5 bases from J; bases unmatched to any gene: 10. This CDR3 is built from 17 residues. The germline gives CDR1 LGHNA, CDR2 YSLEER.

This clone was detected once. The CDR3 protein is CASSQVSGRDSEQFF. For the CDR3, the DNA is TGCGCCAGCAGCCAAGTCAGCGGGAGGGACTCTGAGCAGTTCTTC. The chain recombines TRBV4-3 with TRBJ2-1; 10 nucleotides match TRBD2. After removal of 1 base from V and 9 bases from J, the junction contained 6 bases not matched to a gene. Germline V CDR1 and CDR2: LGHNA, YSLEER. This CDR3 is 15 amino acids long.

This chain links TRBV7-9 with TRBJ1-3; D not resolved. The CDR3 totals 16 residues. Germline V gene sequence: CDR1 SEHNR, CDR2 FQNEAQ (reference sequence). Deletions cut 1 base from V and 1 base from J, with 11 bases between. CDR3 protein: CASSLGARLSGNTIYF. CDR3 in DNA: TGTGCCAGCAGCTTAGGGGCCAGGCTATCTGGAAACACCATATATTTT.

V gene TRBV5-1 combines with J gene TRBJ2-1, with D possibly matching TRBD2 (7 bases). Germline assignment: CDR1 SGHRS and CDR2 YFSETQ. The CDR3 spans 17 residues. Trimming removed 3 bases from V and 6 bases from J, with 22 bases in between. Here the CDR3 reads CASSSWRGGSNCNEQFF. The CDR3 DNA reads as TGCGCCAGCAGCTCGTGGAGGGGGGGATCCAATTGCAATGAGCAGTTCTTC. Combining the CDR3 with reference TRBV5-1 and TRBJ2-1 gives the whole variable domain KAGVTQTPRYLIKTRGQQVTLSCSPISGHRSVSWYQQTPGQGLQFLFEYFSETQRNKGNFPGRFSGRQFSNSRSEMNVSTLELGDSALYLCASSSWRGGSNCNEQFFGPGTRLTVL.

The V call is TRBV6-5, the J call TRBJ2-7; D unresolved. Germline V gives CDR1 MNHEY, CDR2 SVGAGI. The CDR3 has 13 residues. V was clipped by 2 bases and J by 4 bases, with 9 bases between them. The CDR3 nucleotides are TGTGCCAGCAGTTACCCCGACTGTTACGAGCAGTACTTC. This translates into CASSYPDCYEQYF.

The chain links TRBV4-3 to TRBJ2-7; TRBD1 aligns across 9 bases. This CDR3 is 15 amino acids long. Germline loops: CDR1 LGHNA, CDR2 YSLEER. The J segment lost 5 bases and the V segment lost 2 bases, leaving 7 bases of the junction unmatched. CDR3 in DNA: TGCGCCAGCAGCCAATCGACAGGGGGTACCCACGAGCAGTACTTC. The encoded protein is CASSQSTGGTHEQYF.

The chain combines TRBV6-5 with TRBJ1-2; D call uncertain. Looked up from germline, CDR1 is MNHEY and CDR2 is SVGAGI. This CDR3 region has 14 residues. V gave up 2 bases and J gave up 6 bases, with 13 bases separating them. This chain's CDR3 is CASSYIFGLDGYTF. In DNA, the CDR3 is TGTGCCAGCAGTTACATCTTCGGGTTGGATGGCTACACCTTC.

This clone was recorded only once. The sample contains more than one DNA sequence encoding this CDR3. The chain links TRBV28 to TRBJ2-5; 12 bases agree with TRBD1. From germline, CDR1 is MDHEN and CDR2 SYDVKM. V trimming: 6 bases; J trimming: 5 bases; junction bases outside the gene matches: 4. This CDR3 contains 14 residues. The CDR3 region is CASSSGTGGETQYF. CDR3 DNA: TGTGCCAGCAGCTCCGGGACAGGGGGCGAGACCCAGTACTTC.

The chain recombines TRBV27 with TRBJ2-7; no firm D call. The V and J ends lost 1 base and 0 bases respectively, with 16 bases between them. This CDR3 is 17 amino acids long. Germline lookup yields CDR1 MNHEY and CDR2 SMNVEV (reference sequence). The chain's CDR3 is CASSLWVKASGSYEQYF. Here the CDR3 DNA reads TGTGCCAGCAGTTTATGGGTCAAAGCGTCTGGCTCCTACGAGCAGTACTTC.

The chain recombines TRBV6-5 with TRBJ2-1; possible D gene TRBD2, 5 bases. V lost 6 bases, J lost 0 bases, and 9 bases lay in between. The CDR3 spans 14 residues. The germline V gene has CDR1 MNHEY and CDR2 SVGAGI. DNA for the CDR3: TGTGCCAGCAGCGGGGAGAGCTCCTACAATGAGCAGTTCTTC. Protein product: CASSGESSYNEQFF.

This chain joins TRBV15 and TRBJ2-7, with 16 nucleotides matching TRBD2. The germline V gene encodes CDR1 LNHNV and CDR2 YYDKDF (reference sequence). Trimming at V came to 3 bases and at J to 13 bases, leaving 12 bases not matched to a gene. CDR3 length: 16 residues. The CDR3 region is CATSSQSTGTSGRDYF. Written as DNA, the CDR3 is TGTGCCACCAGCAGCCAAAGCACCGGGACTAGCGGGAGGGATTACTTC.

The chain is built from TRBV14 and TRBJ2-7; perhaps TRBD2 as D (6 bases). Looked up from germline, CDR1 is SGHDN and CDR2 is FVKESK. There are 14 residues in the CDR3. V was shortened by 5 bases and J by 3 bases, with 14 bases between the two germline ends. This chain's CDR3 is CASSSTGEGYEQYF. CDR3 bases: TGTGCCAGCAGCTCGACGGGGGAAGGCTACGAGCAGTACTTC. Using reference TRBV14 and TRBJ2-7 for the parts outside the CDR3, the full variable domain is EAGVTQFPSHSVIEKGQTVTLRCDPISGHDNLYWYRRVMGKEIKFLLHFVKESKQDESGMPNNRFLAERTGGTYSTLKVQPAELEDSGVYFCASSSTGEGYEQYFGPGTRLTVT.

This clone has only one observation. The rearrangement links TRBV27 to TRBJ2-1, with D perhaps TRBD2 (6 bases). CDR3 length: 17 residues. CDR1 is MNHEY and CDR2 is SMNVEV in the germline V gene (reference sequence). V was pared by 0 bases and J by 7 bases, with 19 bases between. The CDR3 loop is CASSLSKGGIGPNEQFF. DNA of the CDR3: TGTGCCAGCAGTTTATCGAAGGGCGGGATAGGACCAAATGAGCAGTTCTTC.

A single count supports this clone. The chain carries TRBV4-3 and TRBJ1-2; D call uncertain. The germline V gene has CDR1 LGHNA and CDR2 YSLEER. Trimming cost V 3 bases and J 9 bases, with 14 bases left between them. The CDR3 covers 13 residues. CDR3 sequence: CASSQDRRDRYTF. The CDR3 nucleotides are TGCGCCAGCAGCCAGGACCGACGGGATCGCTACACCTTC.

The chain employs TRBV5-1 and TRBJ2-3; 13 nucleotides agree with TRBD2. Germline loops: CDR1 SGHRS, CDR2 YFSETQ. J was trimmed by 4 bases and V by 4 bases; bases with no gene match: 12. This CDR3 contains 18 residues. The CDR3 reads CASSPRTSGSPGADTQYF. CDR3 coding DNA: TGCGCCAGCAGCCCACGGACTAGCGGGAGTCCCGGCGCAGATACGCAGTATTTT. Supplemented by reference TRBV5-1 and TRBJ2-3, the full variable domain reads KAGVTQTPRYLIKTRGQQVTLSCSPISGHRSVSWYQQTPGQGLQFLFEYFSETQRNKGNFPGRFSGRQFSNSRSEMNVSTLELGDSALYLCASSPRTSGSPGADTQYFGPGTRLTVL.

This sequence joins TRBV6-5 and TRBJ2-2; the D is unclear. The V end was cut by 10 bases, the J end by 6 bases, with 12 bases between. The germline gives CDR1 MNHEY, CDR2 SVGAGI. This CDR3 comprises 12 residues. The CDR3 DNA reads TGTGCCACCACTTCAAGTCCCGGGGAGCTGTTTTTT. As protein: CATTSSPGELFF.

The chain combines TRBV10-3 with TRBJ2-7, with a weak D call TRBD2 (5 bases). V shed 4 bases and J shed 2 bases, with 12 bases lying between them. Per germline, CDR1 ENHRY and CDR2 SYGVKD. This CDR3 has 14 amino acids. In DNA, the CDR3 is TGTGCCATCAGTGGCAGCGGTCCTCCCTACGAGCAGTACTTC. Its translation is CAISGSGPPYEQYF.

The chain carries TRBV27 and TRBJ2-5, with TRBD2 matching 11 bases. The CDR3 is 15 amino acids. V was clipped by 7 bases and J by 4 bases; unmatched bases: 8. CDR1 MNHEY and CDR2 SMNVEV come from the germline V gene (reference sequence). CDR3 in amino acids: CASTPLAGVSETQYF. The CDR3, as DNA: TGTGCCAGCACACCACTAGCGGGAGTTTCAGAGACCCAGTACTTC.

CDR3 region: CASRLDRAGNQPQHF. In DNA, the CDR3 is TGTGCCAGCAGACTTGACAGGGCGGGCAATCAGCCCCAGCATTTT. This sequence joins TRBV2 and TRBJ1-5; TRBD1 agrees at 7 bases. In germline, CDR1 is SNHLY, CDR2 FYNNEI. The CDR3 consists of 15 residues. V trimming: 6 bases; J trimming: 2 bases; junction bases outside the gene matches: 7.

V is TRBV23-1 and J is TRBJ2-7; 9 positions agree with TRBD2. TRBV23-1 is given ORF status, its function remaining uncertain. The CDR3 runs 18 residues. J was trimmed by 3 bases and V by 8 bases; bases with no gene match: 20. CDR3 sequence: CASGSDIFRAGGHYEQYF. The CDR3 coding sequence is TGCGCCAGCGGCTCCGACATATTTCGCGCGGGAGGGCACTACGAGCAGTACTTC.

The gene calls are TRBV30 and TRBJ2-7; 11 bases are shared with TRBD2. V lost 0 bases and J lost 6; bases outside the gene matches: 7. Germline V CDR1 and CDR2: GTSNPN, SVGIG (reference sequence). CDR3 size: 15 residues. The CDR3 is CAWSVGLAGGGEQYF. As DNA, the CDR3 is TGTGCCTGGAGTGTGGGGCTAGCGGGAGGTGGCGAGCAGTACTTC.

The sample holds a few counts of this clone. The CDR3 protein is CASSQLGLAGYEQYF. CDR3 coding DNA: TGTGCCAGTAGTCAGCTCGGACTAGCGGGCTACGAGCAGTACTTC. The chain has TRBV19 and TRBJ2-7; 11 bases line up with TRBD2. Germline values: CDR1 LNHDA, CDR2 SQIVND (reference sequence). V shed 5 bases, J shed 3 bases, and the junction held 6 bases outside the gene matches. CDR3 length: 15 residues.